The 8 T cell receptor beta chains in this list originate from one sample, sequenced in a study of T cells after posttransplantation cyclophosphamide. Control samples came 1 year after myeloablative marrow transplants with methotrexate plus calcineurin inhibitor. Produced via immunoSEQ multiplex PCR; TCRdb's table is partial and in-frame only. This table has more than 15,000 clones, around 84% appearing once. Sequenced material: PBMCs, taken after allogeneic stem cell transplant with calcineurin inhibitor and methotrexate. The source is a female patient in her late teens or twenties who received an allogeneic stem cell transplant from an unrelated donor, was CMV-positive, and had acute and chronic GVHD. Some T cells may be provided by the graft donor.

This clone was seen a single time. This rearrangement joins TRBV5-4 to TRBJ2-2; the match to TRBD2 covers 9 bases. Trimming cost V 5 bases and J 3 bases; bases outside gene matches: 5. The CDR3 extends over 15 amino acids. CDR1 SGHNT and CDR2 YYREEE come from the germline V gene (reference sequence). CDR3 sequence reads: CASSSTSGYTGELFF. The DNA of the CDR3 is TGTGCCAGCAGTTCGACTAGCGGATACACCGGGGAGCTGTTTTTT.

The CDR3 DNA reads TGTGCCAGTAAGGAGGGAATTCTTGGCTACACCTTC. Residues: CASKEGILGYTF. This chain uses TRBV2 with TRBJ1-2; D gene unclear. This CDR3 contains 12 residues. The V end lost 9 bases, the J end lost 7 bases, and 15 bases lay between the germline ends. CDR1 is SNHLY and CDR2 is FYNNEI in the germline V gene.

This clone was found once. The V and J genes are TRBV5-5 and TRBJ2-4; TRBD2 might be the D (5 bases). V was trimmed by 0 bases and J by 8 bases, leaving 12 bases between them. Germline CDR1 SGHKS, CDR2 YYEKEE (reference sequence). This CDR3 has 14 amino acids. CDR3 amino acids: CASSLASPRYIQYF. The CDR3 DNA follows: TGTGCCAGCAGCTTGGCTAGCCCCAGGTACATTCAGTACTTC.

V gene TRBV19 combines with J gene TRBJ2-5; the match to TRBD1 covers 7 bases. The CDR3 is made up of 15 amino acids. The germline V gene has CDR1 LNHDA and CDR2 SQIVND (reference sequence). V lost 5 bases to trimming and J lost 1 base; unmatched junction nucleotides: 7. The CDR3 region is CASSLRGTVQETQYF. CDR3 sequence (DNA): TGTGCCAGTAGTCTTAGGGGGACAGTCCAAGAGACCCAGTACTTC.

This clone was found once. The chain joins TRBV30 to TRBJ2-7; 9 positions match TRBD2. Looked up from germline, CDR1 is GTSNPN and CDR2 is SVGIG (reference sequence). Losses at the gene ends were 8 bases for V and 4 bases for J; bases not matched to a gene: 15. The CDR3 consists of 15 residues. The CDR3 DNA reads TGTGCCCACCATGCGGGAGGGCCCTTGAGATACGAGCAGTACTTC. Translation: CAHHAGGPLRYEQYF.

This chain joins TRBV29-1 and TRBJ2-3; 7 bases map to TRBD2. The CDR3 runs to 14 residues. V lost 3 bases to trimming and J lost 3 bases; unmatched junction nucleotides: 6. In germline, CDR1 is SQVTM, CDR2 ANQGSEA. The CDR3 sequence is CSVDWGRATDTQYF. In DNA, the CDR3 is TGCAGCGTTGATTGGGGGAGGGCGACAGATACGCAGTATTTT.

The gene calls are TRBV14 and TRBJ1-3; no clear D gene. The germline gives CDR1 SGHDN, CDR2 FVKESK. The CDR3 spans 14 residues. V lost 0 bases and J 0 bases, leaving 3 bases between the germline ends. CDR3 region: CASSQDLSGNTIYF. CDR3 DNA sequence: TGTGCCAGCAGCCAAGACCTCTCTGGAAACACCATATATTTT.

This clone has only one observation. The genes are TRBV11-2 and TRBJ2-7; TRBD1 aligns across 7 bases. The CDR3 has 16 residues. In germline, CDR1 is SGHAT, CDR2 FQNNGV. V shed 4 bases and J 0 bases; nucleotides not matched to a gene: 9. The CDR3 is CASSSIQGPSSYEQYF. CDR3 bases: TGTGCCAGCAGCTCTATACAGGGGCCAAGCTCCTACGAGCAGTACTTC.